A selection of T cell receptor beta chains follows, all from one sample in a study of T cell changes during pregnancy in multiple sclerosis. Data came from immunoSEQ multiplex PCR; TCRdb stores just in-frame clones and leaves some out. The sample holds about 69,000 clones, more than 85% seen once. The sequences come from CD4+ T cells from peripheral blood mononuclear cells, collected in the third trimester of pregnancy. The receptors were sampled from a female donor in good health, enrolled as a control in a pregnancy study. The CDR3 runs from the conserved cysteine through the conserved F or W. D genes are given only for firm matches. A clone size is listed for some rows: how often the clone was seen (once, few, many), or a class if it is expanded.

cdr3_nt cdr3_aa v_call d_call j_call clone_size
TGTGCCAGCAGTTACGTACAGGGTAGCTATGGCTACACCTTC CASSYVQGSYGYTF TRBV6-6 - TRBJ1-2 -
TGCGCCAGCAGCCAAGAAGGGACAGGAAGGATCAACACTGAAGCTTTCTTT CASSQEGTGRINTEAFF TRBV4-1 TRBD1 TRBJ1-1 -
TGTGCCATCACGGGCGGGGGCCACAATGAGCAGTTCTTC CAITGGGHNEQFF TRBV10-3 - TRBJ2-1 once
TGTGCCAGCAGCGCTGACAGGGGTACTGAAGCTTTCTTT CASSADRGTEAFF TRBV7-7 TRBD1 TRBJ1-1 -
TGTGCCAGCAGCCCCGGGACAGGGAATTTCGGCTACACCTTC CASSPGTGNFGYTF TRBV2 TRBD1 TRBJ1-2 -
TGTGCCAGCAGTGAGACAAGGGTGCGGGGTCAGCCCCAGCATTTT CASSETRVRGQPQHF TRBV2 - TRBJ1-5 few
TGTGCCAGCAGTGACCACGGGGGGTATCAGCCCCAGCATTTT CASSDHGGYQPQHF TRBV6-1 - TRBJ1-5 -
TGTGCCAGCAGCTTAGTTGTTGGTAGCGGGACCACCTACGAGCAGTACTTC CASSLVVGSGTTYEQYF TRBV13 TRBD2 TRBJ2-7 -
TGTGCCAGCAAGATGACAGGGTCATCCTACGAGCAGTACTTC CASKMTGSSYEQYF TRBV2 TRBD1 TRBJ2-7 -
TGCGCCAGCAGCGCGGACAGAGGAAACACCATATATTTT CASSADRGNTIYF TRBV5-1 - TRBJ1-3 -
TGTGCCAGCGATAACTTAGCGGGGGGCTCCTACAATGAGCAGTTCTTC CASDNLAGGSYNEQFF TRBV5-6 TRBD2 TRBJ2-1 -
TGTGCCAGCAGCGTAGGATTAGCGGGGGGGCAGGGAGAGACCCAGTACTTC CASSVGLAGGQGETQYF TRBV9 TRBD2 TRBJ2-5 -
TGTGCCAGCAGCTTGTACGGGACAGGGAACGAAAAACTGTTTTTT CASSLYGTGNEKLFF TRBV5-4 TRBD1 TRBJ1-4 -
TGTGCCAGCAGACAGGGCCTCAATAGTGAGCAGTTCTTC CASRQGLNSEQFF TRBV7-3 - TRBJ2-1 -
TGTGCCAGTAGAGCAGGGGAGAGGTATAATTCACCCCTCCACTTT CASRAGERYNSPLHF TRBV19 - TRBJ1-6 -
TGTGCCTGGAGTCTACAGGGAAACTATGGCTACACCTTC CAWSLQGNYGYTF TRBV30 - TRBJ1-2 -
TGTGCCAGCAGTAAGGACTTTCAAGAGACCCAGTACTTC CASSKDFQETQYF TRBV6-4 - TRBJ2-5 -
TGTGCCAGCAGCCCTACCGCCGGGACAGCCTACGAGCAGTACTTC CASSPTAGTAYEQYF TRBV13 TRBD1 TRBJ2-7 -
TGTGCCAGCATAGGGACAGCTATGAACACTGAAGCTTTCTTT CASIGTAMNTEAFF TRBV6-5 TRBD1 TRBJ1-1 -
TGTGCCAGCAGCGGGTCACTAGCGGGGAAAGGGGATGAGCAGTTCTTC CASSGSLAGKGDEQFF TRBV5-8 TRBD2 TRBJ2-1 -
TGTGCCAGCACCGGACAGGGGGCCTCATATGATGGCTACACCTTC CASTGQGASYDGYTF TRBV2 TRBD1 TRBJ1-2 -
TGTGCCAGCAGCTTTGGGACAGGGGGCGAGCAGTACTTC CASSFGTGGEQYF TRBV6-6 TRBD1 TRBJ2-7 -
TGTGCCAGCAGCCAACCGGGACAGCTCCCACGGATTACAGATACGCAGTATTTT CASSQPGQLPRITDTQYF TRBV2 TRBD1 TRBJ2-3 -